The rows below give T cell receptor beta chains drawn from one sample of a study of cytomegalovirus exposure and HLA in healthy donors. Produced via immunoSEQ multiplex PCR; TCRdb's table is partial and in-frame only. In the table there are fewer than 90,000 clones, more than 70% of which are singletons. Sequenced: PBMCs. These receptors all come from a young woman in good health and CMV-seropositive. Both conserved end residues are part of each CDR3. Each record gives: V gene, D gene, CDR3 protein. D genes are given only for firm matches.

TRBV7-2	TRBD2	CASSLTSGGADTQYF
TRBV5-1	TRBD2	CASFPGGGLDEQFF
TRBV7-2	TRBD1	CASSSGQGVNIQYF
TRBV5-1	NA	CASSLELQGNSPLHF
TRBV10-3	TRBD1	CAIRLGQGIFHTEAFF
TRBV7-2	TRBD2	CASSLGGGATYEQYF
TRBV6-4	TRBD1	CASSDTGLRTGGYYGYTF
TRBV19	NA	CASSIGRIDEQFF
TRBV11-2	NA	CASSVGDSRVEQYF
TRBV10-3	NA	CAISESTGYLSSYNEQFF
TRBV27	NA	CASSFAKTQYF
TRBV15	NA	CATSRDMVQGGNTIYF
TRBV10-2	TRBD1	CASSAGQGGLAAAFF
TRBV5-1	NA	CASSLEGQPGVAFF
TRBV5-6	TRBD1	CASSTDRGSPAYNSPLHF
TRBV7-2	TRBD1	CASSGAGGPGTQYF
TRBV10-3	NA	CAISQIDREDEQYF
TRBV9	TRBD1	CASSVDGTGGLYEQYF
TRBV6-5	NA	CASSYPGRAVYEQYF
TRBV27	TRBD1	CASRGQGRTYEQYF
TRBV11-3	NA	CASSSARGGELFF
TRBV7-3	NA	CASSPGAGNTIYF
TRBV7-2	NA	CASSFGGSGNTIYF
TRBV5-6	TRBD2	CASSLPHGGGKTQYF
TRBV5-1	TRBD1	CASSLKGQTNTGELFF
TRBV28	NA	CASSLGAGNEKLFF
TRBV10-2	NA	CASSGNTRGTGELFF
TRBV9	NA	CASSVEGGRYTEAFF
TRBV7-2	NA	CASSSLKTWEAQGYGYTF
TRBV7-2	NA	CASSLVSGGSYNEQFF
TRBV25-1	NA	CASSELGLFSYEQYF
TRBV9	NA	CASSVLGSGGTVGKETQYF
TRBV5-1	TRBD2	CASSLGWTSAYTDTQYF
TRBV7-3	NA	CASSLWTLSGANVLTF
TRBV4-1	TRBD2	CASSQEGLAPQETQYF
TRBV6-1	TRBD1	CASSEFKTGPLNEQFF
TRBV29-1	TRBD1	CSGGQGGDEQYF
TRBV6-6	NA	CASSYTQGDTEAFF
TRBV5-8	NA	CASSLPGGSPQHF
TRBV5-1	NA	CASSQSTGNTEAFF
TRBV11-2	TRBD2	CASSPGLARADTQYF
TRBV19	NA	CASSIEAGRPDTQYF
TRBV28	TRBD1	CASSPGTGGGTGELFF
TRBV5-1	TRBD1	CASSLLTTGDYGYTF
TRBV7-2	NA	CASSFNFQETQYF
TRBV2	NA	CASSEAKGVGRETQYF
TRBV6-1	NA	CASTDGGTTNTEAFF
TRBV9	TRBD2	CASSPLVLAGNEQYF
TRBV4-2	TRBD1	CASSQDLGQVNNEQFF
TRBV15	TRBD2	CATSRDPLAASYEQYF
TRBV21-1	NA	CASSRESKDNLSYEQYF
TRBV18	NA	CASLQDMNTEAFF
TRBV28	NA	CASRPVAGADEQFF
TRBV10-3	TRBD1	CAISERTGLNTEAFF